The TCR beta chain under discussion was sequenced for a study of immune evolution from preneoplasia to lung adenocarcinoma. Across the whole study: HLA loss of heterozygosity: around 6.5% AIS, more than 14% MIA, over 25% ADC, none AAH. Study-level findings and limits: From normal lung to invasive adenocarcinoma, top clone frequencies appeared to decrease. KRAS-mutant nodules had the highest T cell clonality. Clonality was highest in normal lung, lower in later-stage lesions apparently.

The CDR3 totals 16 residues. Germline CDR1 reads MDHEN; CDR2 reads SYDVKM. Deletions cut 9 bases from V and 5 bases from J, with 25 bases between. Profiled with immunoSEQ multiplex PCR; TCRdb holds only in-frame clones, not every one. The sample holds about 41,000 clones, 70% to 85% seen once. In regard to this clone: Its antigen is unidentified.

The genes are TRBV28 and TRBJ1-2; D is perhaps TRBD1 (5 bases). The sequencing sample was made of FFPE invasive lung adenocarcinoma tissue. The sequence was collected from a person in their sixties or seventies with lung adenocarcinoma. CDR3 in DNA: TGTGCCAGTAGCTTCTCCGGGACGCGGTCTGCTTATGGCTACACCTTC. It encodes CASSFSGTRSAYGYTF.